This T cell receptor (beta chain) was retrieved from a study of a mutant IDH1 vaccine in newly diagnosed glioma. Study in general: Patients got their first vaccination 4-6 weeks after radiotherapy alone, or with temozolomide cycles. Held at week 35, visit V12 was the safety follow-up, and visit V13 followed at week 47.

About this clone itself: Its antigen is unidentified.

Time point given: week 47, end of study. The vaccine gave 300 ug of a 20-mer mutant IDH1 peptide subcutaneously per dose. The vaccination schedule gave patients eight doses in weeks 1, 3, 5, 7, 11, 15, 19 and 23. Donors harbored newly found WHO grade 3 or 4 IDH1-mutant, ATRX-lost astrocytomas. Some clones are missing from TCRdb's copy, which holds only in-frame ones; the method was immunoSEQ multiplex PCR. The profile shows tens of thousands of clones, approximately 76% of them singletons. The CDR3 consists of 13 residues. V shed 3 bases and J 7 bases; nucleotides not matched to a gene: 4. Germline CDR1 is MNHEY and CDR2 is SMNVEV (reference sequence).

The receptor was derived from a woman between 40 and 50 years old with glioma. Some clones in this sample may be carry-over from other donors' samples. The starting material was PBMCs, obtained from a glioma patient whose treatment included an IDH1 peptide vaccine. The rearrangement uses TRBV27 and TRBJ1-2, with 8 nucleotides matching TRBD1. The CDR3 sequence: CASSFRGPGGYTF. CDR3 nucleotides: TGTGCCAGCAGTTTCAGGGGGCCCGGTGGCTACACCTTC.